What follows are 19 T cell receptor beta chains derived from one specimen sequenced in a study of regulatory T cells in long-lasting Graves disease. Time point specified: newly diagnosed GD, antithyroid drugs for less than 3 months. RNA from PBMCs was the source of the TCR library. Construction of TCR beta libraries relied on iRepertoire HTBI primers and on Arm-PCR targeting CDR3 regions. TCRdb called the multiplex PCR reads again in MiXCR, with one record for every CDR3 protein. In the table there are approximately 300,000 distinct CDR3 sequences, 18% of which are singletons. This material consisted of peripheral blood mononuclear cells (PBMCs), taken at new diagnosis, from a patient treated with antithyroid drugs. These receptors were collected from a female donor with Graves disease.

This clonotype was recorded many times. The chain joins TRBV6-5 to TRBJ1-5; D uncertain. The germline V gene encodes CDR1 MNHEY and CDR2 SVGAGI. Trimming took 0 bases from V and 4 from J, leaving 16 bases between them. This CDR3 is built from 17 residues. The DNA of the CDR3 is TGTGCCAGCAGTTACTCCATTAGGCCCCGTCCTAATCAGCCCCAGCATTTT. Protein sequence: CASSYSIRPRPNQPQHF.

The sample holds many counts of this clonotype. This chain uses TRBV4-2 with TRBJ2-3, with 12 bases identical to TRBD2. Germline CDR1 LGHNA, CDR2 YNFKEQ. The J segment lost 6 bases and the V segment lost 3 bases, leaving 16 bases of the junction unmatched. The CDR3 length is 19 residues. The CDR3 is CASSQGLLAGGTVLDTQYF. In DNA form, the CDR3 reads TGTGCCAGCAGCCAGGGCTTGCTAGCGGGAGGGACGGTTCTTGATACGCAGTATTTT.

This clonotype was counted ten times or more. The chain couples TRBV11-2 to TRBJ2-7; TRBD2 is a possible D gene (7 bases). The germline V and J ends were trimmed by 4 bases and 5 bases, with 9 bases remaining between them. CDR3 size: 12 residues. Per germline, CDR1 SGHAT and CDR2 FQNNGV. CDR3 bases: TGTGCCAGCAGCTGGGGGGGCGACGAGCAGTACTTC. Its translation: CASSWGGDEQYF. The full variable domain, its missing parts supplied by reference TRBV11-2 and TRBJ2-7, is EAGVAQSPRYKIIEKRQSVAFWCNPISGHATLYWYQQILGQGPKLLIQFQNNGVVDDSQLPKDRFSAERLKGVDSTLKIQPAKLEDSAVYLCASSWGGDEQYFGPGTRLTVT.

In this sample, this clonotype turned up many times. The J gene is TRBJ1-1, the V gene TRBV2; TRBD1 matches at 9 bases. The junction had 3 bases not matched to a gene; V was cut back by 3 bases and J by 7 bases. Germline loops: CDR1 SNHLY, CDR2 FYNNEI. The length of the CDR3 is 13 residues. The CDR3: CASSDGQGIEAFF. The CDR3 nucleotides are TGTGCCAGCAGTGACGGACAGGGGATTGAAGCTTTCTTT.

Worth noting for this clonotype: A much larger clone lies one base from this, so it may be a read error. This chain joins TRBV24-1 and TRBJ2-1; D possibly corresponds to TRBD1 (5 bases). Germline CDR1 KGHDR, CDR2 SFDVKD. The CDR3 sequence is 17 residues long. The V end was cut by 1 base, the J end by 2 bases, with 14 bases between. The CDR3 here is CATSDFSRTRAYNEQFF. CDR3 bases: TGTGCCACCAGTGATTTTTCCCGGACACGTGCCTACAATGAGCAGTTCTTC.

There are many counts of this clonotype. The chain is built from TRBV20-1 and TRBJ2-1, with a possible D match to TRBD1 (6 bases). Trimming pared 0 bases from V and 4 bases from J, leaving 19 bases between. Germline CDR1 DFQATT, CDR2 SNEGSKA (reference sequence). CDR3 length equals 17 residues. CDR3 sequence: CSARDGREQGSYNEQFF. In nucleotides, the CDR3 is TGCAGTGCTAGAGATGGGAGAGAACAGGGATCGTACAATGAGCAGTTCTTC.

This clonotype was observed many times. The gene calls are TRBV3-1 and TRBJ2-3; the D is unclear. Trimming took off 1 base at V and 4 bases at J, with 6 bases between the two ends. This CDR3 spans 13 amino acids. Germline CDR1 and CDR2: LGHDT and YNNKEL (reference sequence). CDR3 DNA sequence: TGTGCCAGCAGCCAAGGCCCATCAGATACGCAGTATTTT. Amino acids: CASSQGPSDTQYF.

The genes are TRBV7-3 and TRBJ2-3; TRBD2 agrees at 11 bases. The germline V gene has CDR1 SGHTA and CDR2 FQGTGA. The CDR3 is 16 amino acids. After removal of 1 base from V and 2 bases from J, the junction contained 2 bases not matched to a gene. The DNA for the CDR3 is TGTGCCAGCAGCTTAAGGGGACTAGCGGCCACAGATACGCAGTATTTT. This gives the protein CASSLRGLAATDTQYF.

The sample holds a few counts of this clonotype. The chain has TRBV11-2 and TRBJ1-3; unclear D gene. Trimming took 1 base from V and 0 from J, leaving 10 bases between them. The germline V gene encodes CDR1 SGHAT and CDR2 FQNNGV. The CDR3 is made up of 16 amino acids. CDR3 amino acids: CASSLGHSFSGNTIYF. The CDR3 region has the DNA TGTGCCAGCAGCTTAGGACACAGCTTCTCTGGAAACACCATATATTTT.

This clonotype was counted many times. This rearrangement joins TRBV6-5 to TRBJ2-1; D gene unclear. V was cut by 0 bases and J by 10 bases, with 7 bases left in between. Germline values: CDR1 MNHEY, CDR2 SVGAGI. The CDR3 contains 12 residues. The CDR3 spells CASSYSWQEQFF. Written as DNA, the CDR3 is TGTGCCAGCAGTTACTCGTGGCAGGAGCAGTTCTTC.

The CDR3 region has the DNA TGTGCCATCAGTGTAAGCACAGATACGCAGTATTTT. As protein: CAISVSTDTQYF. The chain couples TRBV10-3 to TRBJ2-3; D gene ambiguous. Trimming stripped 4 bases from V and 0 bases from J, with 2 bases between. The CDR3 runs 12 residues. Germline assignment: CDR1 ENHRY and CDR2 SYGVKD.

This clonotype was seen many times. The chain is built from TRBV30 and TRBJ2-1; D may be TRBD2 (5 bases). CDR3 size: 11 residues. Trimming shortened V by 3 bases and J by 10 bases, and 10 bases separated the two germline ends. Germline V gene sequence: CDR1 GTSNPN, CDR2 SVGIG (reference sequence). CDR3 region: CAWRPEREQFF. CDR3 DNA: TGTGCCTGGAGACCCGAGCGGGAGCAGTTCTTC.

The DNA of the CDR3 is TGTGCCAGCACCGAAGTTCTAGCCAAAAACATTCAGTACTTC. Encoded protein: CASTEVLAKNIQYF. The chain combines TRBV11-2 with TRBJ2-4; D remains unclear. In germline, CDR1 is SGHAT, CDR2 FQNNGV. V shed 7 bases and J shed 0 bases, with 10 bases lying between them. This CDR3 contains 14 residues.

This clonotype was seen a few times. A much more abundant neighbour one base away suggests this may be a read error. The chain recombines TRBV10-1 with TRBJ2-5, with a tentative D call TRBD2 (6 bases). Trimming took off 7 bases at V and 6 bases at J, with 21 bases between the two ends. Germline V CDR1 and CDR2: WNHNN, SYGVQD (reference sequence). CDR3 length: 15 amino acids. The CDR3 is CASKAGTGGGKTQYF. The DNA for the CDR3 is TGCGCCAGCAAGGCCGGGACTGGCGGAGGAAAGACCCAGTACTTC.

This clonotype was detected ten times or more. The rearrangement uses TRBV12-3 or TRBV12-4 and TRBJ2-6; the D is unclear. The CDR3 is 18 residues long. V lost 2 bases to trimming and J lost 0 bases, with 14 bases between them. The CDR3 nucleotides read TGTGCCAGCAGTTTACTTTCGCGGCCCCGCTCTGGGGCCAACGTCCTGACTTTC. Translated: CASSLLSRPRSGANVLTF.

This clonotype was recorded many times. This rearrangement joins TRBV28 to TRBJ1-5; TRBD1 might be the D (6 bases). The CDR3 consists of 11 residues. Germline V gene lookup returns CDR1 MDHEN and CDR2 SYDVKM. Trimming took off 5 bases at V and 11 bases at J, with 10 bases between the two ends. The CDR3 DNA reads as TGTGCCAGCAGTCCTAAGGGGGCCCAGCATTTT. Protein product: CASSPKGAQHF.

To note about this clonotype: One end of the junction does not line up with germline, which may come from a read error. This rearrangement joins TRBV11-1 to TRBJ2-1; D gene ambiguous. The CDR3 totals 17 residues. Germline lookup yields CDR1 SGHAT and CDR2 FQDESV (reference sequence). The CDR3 protein is CASSLVGFKSSYNEQFF. The CDR3 region has the DNA TGCGCCAGCAGCTTGGTTGGGTTTAAGAGCTCCTACAATGAGCAGTTCTTC.

This clonotype was observed at least ten times. The rearrangement links TRBV5-6 to TRBJ2-5; 9 bases fit TRBD1. The J call is uncertain, as TRBJ2-1 better fits the DNA end. Looked up from germline, CDR1 is SGHDT and CDR2 is YYEEEE. The CDR3 extends over 17 amino acids. CDR3 in amino acids: CASSSTARDRDPHEQFF. The DNA for the CDR3 is TGTGCCAGCAGCTCGACGGCCCGGGACAGGGACCCCCATGAGCAGTTCTTC.

CDR3 sequence: CASSQGQIYSNQPQHF. In DNA form, the CDR3 reads TGTGCCAGCAGTCAGGGACAGATTTATAGCAATCAGCCCCAGCATTTT. The V and J genes are TRBV12-3 or TRBV12-4 and TRBJ1-5, with 7 bases identical to TRBD1. This CDR3 has 16 residues. J lost 0 bases, V lost 5 bases, and 7 bases had no gene match.